This is a list of T cell receptor beta chains from one sample in a study of blood T cell repertoires in COVID-19. TCRdb's copy holds only in-frame clones and misses some; the assay was immunoSEQ multiplex PCR. The sample has some 200,000 clones, roughly 89% seen once. Sequenced: PBMCs or T cells enriched from blood (not recorded which). The source of these receptors is a man aged 18 to 30 with acute COVID-19. Each CDR3 is given with its conserved first and last residue. The D gene is left open where the match is weak. Only part of the rows carry a size: once, few, many, or a class if the clone is expanded.

TGTGCCAGCAGCTGGACAATCAATCAGCCCCAGCATTTT	CASSWTINQPQHF	.	.	TRBV28	TRBJ1-5	13
TGTGCCAGCAGCCGCTGGGGGACAGTTCAAAAAATTGGTTATAATTCACCCCTCCACTTT	CASSRWGTVQKIGYNSPLHF	medium-sized	TRBD1	TRBV27	TRBJ1-6	20
TGTGCCAGCAGCTTTGTCCTTACTCAAGCCAAAAACATTCAGTACTTC	CASSFVLTQAKNIQYF	.	.	TRBV7-2	TRBJ2-4	16
TGTGCCAGCAGCCAAATTAGGGGCCGAGGAACTGAAGCTTTCTTT	CASSQIRGRGTEAFF	once	.	TRBV4-2	TRBJ1-1	15
TGCAGTGCTAGTCAAGCGGGAGGTTACAATGAGCAGTTCTTC	CSASQAGGYNEQFF	.	TRBD2	TRBV20-1	TRBJ2-1	14
TGTGCCAGCAGTGAATTGAGTGGGGCAGGGGGACTCAGCGAGCAGTACTTC	CASSELSGAGGLSEQYF	.	.	TRBV2	TRBJ2-7	17
TGCAGCGTTGAAGATGAGGACAGGACTTACGAGCAGTACTTC	CSVEDEDRTYEQYF	.	TRBD1	TRBV29-1	TRBJ2-7	14
TGTGCCTGGACCTCAAGCGGGAGGGCCTACAATGAGCAGTTCTTC	CAWTSSGRAYNEQFF	.	TRBD2	TRBV30	TRBJ2-1	15
TGTGCCAGCAGTGAAGGCAGGGAGGTTACTGAAGCTTTCTTT	CASSEGREVTEAFF	.	.	TRBV25-1	TRBJ1-1	14
TGTGCCAGCAGCCTTAACCGCGGCACAAATCAGCCCCAGCATTTT	CASSLNRGTNQPQHF	.	.	TRBV11-1	TRBJ1-5	15
TGTGCCAGCAGTTACTCCGGGATAATTATTAGCACAGATACGCAGTATTTT	CASSYSGIIISTDTQYF	few	.	TRBV6-2/TRBV6-3	TRBJ2-3	17
TGTGCCACCAGTGAAACAGGGGGGGCCACTGAAGCTTTCTTT	CATSETGGATEAFF	.	TRBD1	TRBV24-1	TRBJ1-1	14
TGTGCCAGCAGCTACCGTGTCGCTCGGGGGGAAAAACTGTTTTTT	CASSYRVARGEKLFF	.	.	TRBV6-5	TRBJ1-4	15
TGTGCCAGCAGCCAAGGTGGGCGGGACCAAGAGACCCAGTACTTC	CASSQGGRDQETQYF	.	.	TRBV4-2	TRBJ2-5	15
TGTGCCAGCAGCCAAGGTTTCCATTCAGGGGACGAGCAGTACTTC	CASSQGFHSGDEQYF	.	.	TRBV14	TRBJ2-7	15
TGTGCCAGCTCACCGTACACAGATACGCAGTATTTT	CASSPYTDTQYF	.	.	TRBV18	TRBJ2-3	12
TGTGCCAGCAGCCATGGGACAGGGGGGGGTGAAAAACTGTTTTTT	CASSHGTGGGEKLFF	.	TRBD1	TRBV4-2	TRBJ1-4	15
TGTGCCAGTAGAGGGTCCCTTTCGGGACTTGTAACTAATGAAAAACTGTTTTTT	CASRGSLSGLVTNEKLFF	.	.	TRBV19	TRBJ1-4	18